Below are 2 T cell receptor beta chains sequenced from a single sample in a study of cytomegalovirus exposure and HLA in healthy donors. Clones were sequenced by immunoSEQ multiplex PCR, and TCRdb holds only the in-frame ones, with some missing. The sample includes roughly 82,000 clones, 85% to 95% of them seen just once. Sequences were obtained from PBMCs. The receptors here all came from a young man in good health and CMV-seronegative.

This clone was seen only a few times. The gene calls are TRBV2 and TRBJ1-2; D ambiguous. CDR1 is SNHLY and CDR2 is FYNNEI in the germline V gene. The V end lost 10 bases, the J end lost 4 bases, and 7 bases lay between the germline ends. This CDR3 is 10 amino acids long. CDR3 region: CAKSGYGYTF. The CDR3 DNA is TGTGCCAAGAGTGGCTATGGCTACACCTTC.

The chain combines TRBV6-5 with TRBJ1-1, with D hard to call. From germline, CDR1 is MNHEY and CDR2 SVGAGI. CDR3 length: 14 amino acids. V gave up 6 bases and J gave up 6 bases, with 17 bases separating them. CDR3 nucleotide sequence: TGTGCCAGCAGCCGCCAGGCGCAGAAGGCTGAAGCTTTCTTT. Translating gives CASSRQAQKAEAFF.